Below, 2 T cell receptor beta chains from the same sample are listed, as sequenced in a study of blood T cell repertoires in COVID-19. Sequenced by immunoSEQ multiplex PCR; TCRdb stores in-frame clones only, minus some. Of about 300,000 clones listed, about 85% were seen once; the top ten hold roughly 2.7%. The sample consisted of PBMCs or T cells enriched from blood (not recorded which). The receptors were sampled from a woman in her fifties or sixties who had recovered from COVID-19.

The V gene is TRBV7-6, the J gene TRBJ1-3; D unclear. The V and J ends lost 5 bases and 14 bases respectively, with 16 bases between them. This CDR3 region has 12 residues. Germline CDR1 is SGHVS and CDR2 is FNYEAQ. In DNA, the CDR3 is TGTGCCAGCAGCCCCGGAGAGGGCTCGTTATATTTT. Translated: CASSPGEGSLYF.

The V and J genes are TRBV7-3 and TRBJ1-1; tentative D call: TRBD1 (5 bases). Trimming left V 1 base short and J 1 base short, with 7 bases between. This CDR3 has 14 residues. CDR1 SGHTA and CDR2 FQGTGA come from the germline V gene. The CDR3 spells CASSLMGGNTEAFF. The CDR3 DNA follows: TGTGCCAGCAGCTTAATGGGGGGGAACACTGAAGCTTTCTTT.